This is a list of T cell receptor beta chains from one sample in a study of CXCR3-negative and CXCR3-positive naive CD8 T cells. TCRdb reprocessed the 5' RACE reads; each CDR3 protein has one entry and no DNA is given. The data show under 7,500 distinct CDR3 sequences, and the top ten clones hold around 1.9%. The sequenced sample was naive CXCR3- CD8+ T cells from blood. These receptors were collected from a human donor in good health. Some clones in this sample may be carry-over from other donors' samples. The CDR3 runs from the conserved cysteine through the conserved F or W. Fields, in order: V gene, clone size, J gene, CDR3 protein. Size is stated for part of the rows, as once, few or many counts, or as a class when the clone is expanded.

TRBV4-1,medium-sized,TRBJ2-1,CASSPVAEDNEQFF
TRBV5-1,-,TRBJ2-2,CASNGLVNTGELFF
TRBV29-1,medium-sized,TRBJ2-4,CSVGSGQGDIQYF
TRBV29-1,-,TRBJ2-1,CVLAGYNEQFF
TRBV29-1,medium-sized,TRBJ2-1,CSVEIGNEQFF
TRBV3-1,-,TRBJ2-5,CASSRLVAETQYF
TRBV5-1,-,TRBJ2-4,CASSIGTGTSKNIQYF
TRBV2,medium-sized,TRBJ1-1,CASTYEQGMNPNTEAFF
TRBV7-9,medium-sized,TRBJ2-2,CASSPTFAAGDTGELFF
TRBV29-1,medium-sized,TRBJ2-5,CSVEALGQMGETQYF
TRBV12-3/TRBV12-4,medium-sized,TRBJ2-2,CASSPGQRTGELFF
TRBV20-1,medium-sized,TRBJ2-1,CSASPRGRPYNEQFF
TRBV19,medium-sized,TRBJ2-7,CASSIPGSQEQYF
TRBV28,medium-sized,TRBJ1-1,CASRTGTWGTEAFF
TRBV9,-,TRBJ2-1,CASSVVGSGRNSYNEQFF
TRBV5-4,-,TRBJ2-1,CASSLESAGGDEQFF
TRBV5-1,medium-sized,TRBJ2-7,CASHPGTGDRAYEQYF
TRBV13,-,TRBJ2-1,CASSHGQSTYNEQFF
TRBV24-1,-,TRBJ2-4,CATSDSQEKYF
TRBV29-1,medium-sized,TRBJ1-2,CSVAGNYGYTF
TRBV29-1,medium-sized,TRBJ1-3,CSAAGQGGNTIYF
TRBV29-1,medium-sized,TRBJ1-1,CSVTYLNTEAFF
TRBV29-1,medium-sized,TRBJ1-2,CSVSTGGPNYGYTF